The following is a T cell receptor beta chain sequence with its context. Its specificity is not known. Between the trimmed V and J ends, which lost 1 base and 4 bases, there was a span of 8 bases. Germline V gives CDR1 SGHTA, CDR2 FQGNSA. This CDR3 is 15 amino acids long. The data belong to a study of T cell responses to AZD1222 COVID-19 vaccine. The study, taken as a whole, reports: In all cases, repertoires were sampled only after the peak T cell response. Compared with day 0, the breadth and depth of the Spike-specific TCR repertoire rose significantly after two doses of AZD1222.

Profiling relied on immunoSEQ multiplex PCR, and the TCRdb table lists in-frame clones only, not all of them. Counted here are 100,000 to 120,000 clones, about 81% occurring once; the ten biggest clones make up 4% to 6%. This TCR was sampled from an adult in good health. The chain joins TRBV7-2 to TRBJ1-6, with a possible D match to TRBD1 (6 bases). The sequencing here drew on peripheral blood, taken on day 0 of AZD1222 vaccination. CDR3 in DNA: TGTGCCAGCAGCTTAGAAGGGACATATAATTCACCCCTCCACTTT. Amino acids: CASSLEGTYNSPLHF.